The 12 T cell receptor beta chains in this list originate from one sample, sequenced in a study of shared clonotypes between healthy human individuals. The data were produced by immunoSEQ multiplex PCR, yet TCRdb's version contains in-frame clones alone and is incomplete. The profile shows 850,000 to 1,200,000 clones, roughly 80% of them singletons. What was sequenced was memory CD4+ T cells sorted from blood. As for subset: CD45RA-negative fraction. The receptor set was obtained from a young man in good health.

The chain couples TRBV5-6 to TRBJ2-1, with D perhaps matching TRBD2 (7 bases). Germline lookup yields CDR1 SGHDT and CDR2 YYEEEE. The CDR3 is 17 residues long. V shed 7 bases and J shed 10 bases, with 30 bases lying between them. The CDR3 protein is CASSRDIGAGYPAEQFF. The CDR3 DNA reads TGTGCCAGCTCCCGGGACATAGGAGCGGGGTACCCAGCCGAGCAGTTCTTC.

This clone was detected ten times or more. V usage is TRBV6-5 and J usage is TRBJ2-2; possible D gene TRBD2, 6 bases. Looked up from germline, CDR1 is MNHEY and CDR2 is SVGAGI. Trimming removed 6 bases at V and 3 bases at J, with 14 bases between. This CDR3 is built from 15 residues. CDR3 bases: TGTGCCAGCAGCCCGTCTTGGGGGGACACCGGGGAGCTGTTTTTT. Its translation is CASSPSWGDTGELFF.

The sample holds a few counts of this clone. The J gene is TRBJ2-6, the V gene TRBV2; the D gene is possibly TRBD2 (5 bases). Trimming cost V 5 bases and J 2 bases, with 10 bases left between them. The CDR3 is made up of 15 amino acids. CDR1 SNHLY and CDR2 FYNNEI come from the germline V gene. CDR3 DNA: TGTGCCAGCAGTTATTTCGGGGCTGGGGCCAACGTCCTGACTTTC. Translating gives CASSYFGAGANVLTF.

This clone has only a few counts. This chain links TRBV28 with TRBJ1-4, with D possibly TRBD1 on 6 matching bases. The CDR3 is made up of 15 amino acids. Germline V gene data show CDR1 as MDHEN and CDR2 as SYDVKM. Trimming took off 6 bases at V and 6 bases at J, with 17 bases between the two ends. The CDR3 spells CASRDRGGQYEKLFF. In DNA form, the CDR3 reads TGTGCCAGCAGGGATCGGGGCGGACAGTATGAAAAACTGTTTTTT.

The chain uses TRBV5-1 and TRBJ1-2, with a possible D match to TRBD1 (5 bases). This CDR3 region has 13 residues. The V and J ends lost 0 bases and 13 bases respectively, with 16 bases between them. Germline CDR1 and CDR2: SGHRS and YFSETQ. The CDR3 DNA reads as TGCGCCAGCAGCTTGGGAGGGTCAGGGCTCCCCACCTTC. Its translation is CASSLGGSGLPTF.

This clone was counted only a few times. The rearrangement uses TRBV28 and TRBJ2-2, with a weak D call TRBD2 (6 bases). V dropped 6 bases and J dropped 3 bases, with 14 bases sitting between them. CDR1 and CDR2 (germline): MDHEN, SYDVKM. The CDR3 consists of 15 residues. CDR3: CASRGFTGDTGELFF. In DNA, the CDR3 is TGTGCCAGCAGAGGCTTTACGGGGGACACCGGGGAGCTGTTTTTT.

The chain couples TRBV4-3 to TRBJ1-5, with a weak D call TRBD1 (6 bases). The V and J ends lost 0 bases and 1 base respectively, with 7 bases between them. The germline gives CDR1 LGHNA, CDR2 YSLEER. This CDR3 is built from 15 residues. The chain's CDR3 is CASSQDGQSNQPQHF. Written as DNA, the CDR3 is TGCGCCAGCAGCCAAGATGGACAGAGCAATCAGCCCCAGCATTTT.

This clone was counted only a few times. This rearrangement joins TRBV19 to TRBJ2-2; the match to TRBD1 covers 8 bases. Germline V gives CDR1 LNHDA, CDR2 SQIVND (reference sequence). V gave up 3 bases and J gave up 6 bases; unmatched junction bases: 6. The CDR3 has 15 residues. CDR3 bases: TGTGCCAGTAGTATGCAGGGGGCGCTTTCCGGGGAGCTGTTTTTT. It is translated as CASSMQGALSGELFF.

Only one count was recorded for this clone. V gene TRBV6-6 combines with J gene TRBJ2-7, with D maybe TRBD1 (5 bases). Deletions cut 7 bases from V and 1 base from J, with 8 bases between. Germline V lookup: CDR1 MNHNY, CDR2 SVGAGI (reference sequence). The CDR3 runs to 12 residues. The CDR3 here is CASMGPSYEQYF. CDR3 bases: TGTGCCAGCATGGGGCCTTCCTACGAGCAGTACTTC.

Regarding this clone: Other nucleotide sequences in the sample specify the same CDR3. V usage is TRBV15 and J usage is TRBJ1-5, with D tentatively TRBD1 (5 bases). CDR3 size: 14 residues. V lost 1 base and J 6 bases, leaving 10 bases between the germline ends. Germline V CDR1 and CDR2: LNHNV, YYDKDF (reference sequence). The chain's CDR3 is CATSRGGGTQPQHF. The CDR3 region has the DNA TGTGCCACCAGCAGAGGAGGAGGGACTCAGCCCCAGCATTTT.

The table lists this clone with a few counts. Other DNA sequences in the sample encode the same CDR3. The chain employs TRBV10-3 and TRBJ2-2, with D unclear. Looked up from germline, CDR1 is ENHRY and CDR2 is SYGVKD. With 6 bases removed from V and 2 bases from J, the gap between germline ends came to 4 bases. This CDR3 contains 12 residues. CDR3 amino acids: CAISGNTGELFF. DNA of the CDR3: TGTGCCATCAGCGGTAACACCGGGGAGCTGTTTTTT.

This clone was counted only a few times. This chain connects TRBV9 to TRBJ1-6; the match to TRBD1 covers 7 bases. This CDR3 contains 13 residues. Losses at the gene ends were 3 bases for V and 9 bases for J; bases not matched to a gene: 3. Germline values: CDR1 SGDLS, CDR2 YYNGEE. The CDR3 region is CASSETGSSPLHF. CDR3 nucleotide sequence: TGTGCCAGCAGCGAGACAGGGTCTTCACCCCTCCACTTT.